One TCR beta chain is described in this entry. Its antigen remains unidentified. Each CDR3 protein gets one entry after TCRdb re-called the 5' RACE reads with MiXCR. This table has 25,000 to 35,000 distinct CDR3 sequences, around 22% appearing once. Findings of the study overall: The TCR gene usage of tumor memory CD4+ T cells clustered together with blood and lymph node memory CD4+ cells and with lymph node naive CD4+ cells. Tumor Tregs overlapped most with tumor, then blood, naive CD4+ cells.

The V end was cut by 1 base, the J end by 0 bases, with 7 bases between. CDR3 length: 14 residues. Germline V CDR1 and CDR2: SGHVS, FNYEAQ. Memory CD4+ cells were defined as CD4+CD45RO+CD25-. Sequenced sample: memory CD4+ T cells sorted from blood. Subset reported: memory CD4+ T cells, CD4+CD45RO+CD25-. The genes are TRBV7-6 and TRBJ2-7; no firm D call. This TCR derives from a female donor with breast cancer. CDR3 region: CASSLGQVSYEQYF. The CDR3 DNA reads TGTGCCAGCAGCTTAGGCCAGGTCTCCTACGAGCAGTACTTC.